The T cell receptor (beta chain) under discussion was sequenced for a study of cytotoxic CD8 clonotypes in ibrutinib-treated CLL. Study-level results: Clonotypes that were public were uncommon, and they contracted or stayed stable on treatment. Clonality went up at ibrutinib response and then declined back toward baseline at progression. At baseline, clonality was higher than in age-matched healthy donors and correlated with CD8+ counts.

The germline V and J ends were trimmed by 0 bases and 12 bases, with 15 bases remaining between them. Germline-derived CDR1 and CDR2 are LGHNA and YNFKEQ. The CDR3 loop spans 13 amino acids. TCRdb's table, derived via immunoSEQ multiplex PCR, lists solely in-frame clones and lacks some. The data hold more than 110,000 clones, with about 75% observed a single time. This clone appeared once. The antigen is unknown. This clonotype was obtained from a human donor with chronic lymphocytic leukemia. The chain recombines TRBV4-2 with TRBJ2-7; tentative D call: TRBD1 (5 bases). The specimen comprised PBMCs, sampled after 24 months of ibrutinib treatment. CDR3 sequence reads: CASSQDQGRDRYF. The CDR3 DNA reads TGTGCCAGCAGCCAAGATCAGGGCAGGGATCGGTACTTC.